This T cell receptor (beta chain) comes out of a study of vaccination effects on CD4 cells after COVID-19. After expansion with viral peptide pools in the ViraFEST assay, antigen-specific CD4+ T cells were sequenced. A 10-day culture period preceded the isolation of CD4+ T cells. All vaccine recipients tested negative for nucleocapsid antibodies and had never contracted SARS-CoV-2 infection. A few million PBMC were placed in each well, which was supplemented with about 10 IU/ml IL-2 and about 10 ug/ml peptides. Researchers swapped half the medium for IL-2 medium on both days 3 and 7. Germline-derived CDR1 and CDR2 are SEHNR and FQNEAQ (reference sequence). This CDR3 comprises 16 residues. V dropped 4 bases and J dropped 6 bases, with 20 bases sitting between them. With respect to this clone: What it binds is not known.

Assay used: immunoSEQ multiplex PCR; TCRdb lists only in-frame clones, some missing. This table has 50,000 to 65,000 clones, about four fifths appearing once. This receptor was identified in a human donor who received a COVID-19 vaccine. This specimen was CD4+ T cells from PBMCs cultured with HCoV-OC43 spike peptides, taken before COVID-19 vaccination. Subset of the sample: HCoV-OC43 spike overlapping peptide pool stimulation. The chain links TRBV7-9 to TRBJ2-3, with D possibly called TRBD1 or TRBD2 (5 bases each). The DNA for the CDR3 is TGTGCCAGCAGCTCGTTTTTAACCGGGGCTCAGGATACGCAGTATTTT. Residues: CASSSFLTGAQDTQYF.